This TCR beta chain was identified during a study of tumor-infiltrating lymphocytes in oesophageal squamous cell carcinoma. TCRdb passed the PCR reads through MiXCR, listing each CDR3 protein once. The data contain around 18,000 distinct CDR3 sequences, roughly two fifths of them singletons. The trim removed 6 bases at V and 5 bases at J, leaving 9 bases unmatched. The CDR3 sequence is 16 residues long. Germline V CDR1 and CDR2: KGHDR, SFDVKD. This clonotype was detected ten times or more. The receptor was isolated from a male donor with esophageal squamous cell carcinoma. The sample taken for sequencing was esophageal tumor tissue. This chain uses TRBV24-1 with TRBJ2-5; 12 bases are a match to TRBD1. The CDR3 sequence is CATSPTWDRGQETQYF. As DNA, the CDR3 is TGTGCCACCAGTCCCACTTGGGACAGGGGGCAGGAGACCCAGTACTTC.